The source of this T cell receptor beta chain is a study of tumor-infiltrating lymphocytes in primary liver carcinoma. Study in general: About 3.65 to 7.13 million productive TCRbeta reads were obtained from the samples, with similar numbers across tissue types.

Concerning this clonotype itself: Antigen specificity is unknown.

Bulk tissue was left unsorted, and RNA and DNA were co-extracted from about 20-30 mg of it. Priming with a constant-region primer yielded TCR beta cDNA from 450 to 550 ng total RNA. Amplification in three nested multiplex PCR rounds with slightly modified ARM-PCR gave rise to TCR beta libraries. TCRdb used MiXCR to reprocess the multiplex PCR reads, holding one entry per CDR3 protein. The sample carries roughly 200,000 distinct CDR3 sequences, over 80% recorded once. Study-wide points: A small share of top clones, only about 7-25%, was found in all five tumor regions. Between tumor regions, pairs overlapped more than tumor-adjacent and tumor-blood pairs did.

The sequencing input was tumor tissue from primary liver carcinoma. The clonotype originates from a man aged 40-50 years with primary liver carcinoma and hepatitis B virus infection.

The CDR3 region has the DNA TGTGCCAGTAATCGGACCCGACTAGTCCCCGGTCGGGCCTCTGGGGCCAACGTCCCAACTTTC. Amino acids: CASNRTRLVPGRASGANVPTF. This rearrangement joins TRBV12-3 or TRBV12-4 to TRBJ2-6; maybe TRBD2 (6 bases). The CDR3 extends over 21 amino acids. V lost 9 bases and J lost 19, with 49 bases in between.